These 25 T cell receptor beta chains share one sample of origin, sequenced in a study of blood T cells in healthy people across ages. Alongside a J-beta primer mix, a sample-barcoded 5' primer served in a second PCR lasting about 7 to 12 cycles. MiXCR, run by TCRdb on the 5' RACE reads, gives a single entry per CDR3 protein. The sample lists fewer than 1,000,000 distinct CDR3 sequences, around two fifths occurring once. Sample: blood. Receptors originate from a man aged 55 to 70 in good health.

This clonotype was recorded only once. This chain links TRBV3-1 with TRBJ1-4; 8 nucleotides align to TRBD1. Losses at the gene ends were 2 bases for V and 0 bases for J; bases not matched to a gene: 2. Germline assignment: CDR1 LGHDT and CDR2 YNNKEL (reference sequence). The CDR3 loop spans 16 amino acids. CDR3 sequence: CASSQRGQATNEKLFF. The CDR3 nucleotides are TGTGCCAGCAGCCAAAGGGGACAGGCAACTAATGAAAAACTGTTTTTT.

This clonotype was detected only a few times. The CDR3 loop is CATSGLSPHEQFF. The CDR3 bases are TGTGCCACATCGGGACTATCTCCCCATGAGCAGTTCTTC. The rearrangement joins TRBV6-5 to TRBJ2-1; 7 positions match TRBD2. The V gene end was trimmed by 10 bases and the J gene end by 8 bases; junction bases not matched to a gene: 11. CDR3 size: 13 residues. The germline V gene encodes CDR1 MNHEY and CDR2 SVGAGI.

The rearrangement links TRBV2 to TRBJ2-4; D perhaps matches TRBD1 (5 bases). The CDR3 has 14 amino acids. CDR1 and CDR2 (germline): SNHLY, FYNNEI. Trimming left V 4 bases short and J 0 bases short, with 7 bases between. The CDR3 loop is CASSAGLAKNIQYF. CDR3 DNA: TGTGCCAGCAGTGCAGGGTTAGCCAAAAACATTCAGTACTTC.

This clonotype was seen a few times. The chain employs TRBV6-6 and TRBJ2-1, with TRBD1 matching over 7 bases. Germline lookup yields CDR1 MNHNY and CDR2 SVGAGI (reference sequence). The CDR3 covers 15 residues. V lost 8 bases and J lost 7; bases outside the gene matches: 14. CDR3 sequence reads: CASATGTADRNEQFF. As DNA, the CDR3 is TGTGCCAGCGCTACCGGGACAGCCGACCGAAATGAGCAGTTCTTC.

This CDR3 reads CAITRIEHGSYEQYF. The CDR3 nucleotides are TGTGCCATCACTAGGATCGAACACGGTTCCTACGAGCAGTACTTC. The J gene is TRBJ2-7, the V gene TRBV10-3; D is unclear. The germline V and J ends were trimmed by 7 bases and 1 base, with 17 bases remaining between them. The CDR3 covers 15 residues. Germline V gives CDR1 ENHRY, CDR2 SYGVKD.

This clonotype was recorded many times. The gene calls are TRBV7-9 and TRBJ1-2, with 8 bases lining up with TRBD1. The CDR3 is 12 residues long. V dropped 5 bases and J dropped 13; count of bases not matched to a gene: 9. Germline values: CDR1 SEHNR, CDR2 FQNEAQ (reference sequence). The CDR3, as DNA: TGTGCCAGCAGCCCGATCGGACAGGGCCGCACCTTC. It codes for CASSPIGQGRTF.

The CDR3 sequence is CASSRLTGGGKNIQYF. The CDR3 DNA is TGTGCCAGCAGCCGACTTACAGGGGGCGGCAAAAACATTCAGTACTTC. The gene calls are TRBV7-2 and TRBJ2-4, with 9 bases that match TRBD1. Trimming took 5 bases from V and 3 from J; bases not matched to a gene: 8. The CDR3 runs 16 residues. The V gene's germline CDR1 is SGHTA and CDR2 FQGNSA.

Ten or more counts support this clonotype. The CDR3 reads CAWSQARDQPQHF. CDR3 bases: TGTGCCTGGAGTCAGGCAAGGGATCAGCCCCAGCATTTT. This chain uses TRBV30 with TRBJ1-5, with no clear D. The CDR3 sequence is 13 residues long. Germline V CDR1 and CDR2: GTSNPN, SVGIG (reference sequence). Trimming cost V 2 bases and J 5 bases, with 10 bases left between them.

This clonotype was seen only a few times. This CDR3 reads CASSFGRQGGKLFF. For the CDR3, the DNA is TGTGCCAGCAGCTTCGGACGACAGGGAGGAAAACTGTTTTTT. V usage is TRBV7-2 and J usage is TRBJ1-4, with 7 bases lining up with TRBD1. Trimming removed 3 bases from V and 10 bases from J; junction bases left unmatched: 8. Germline V CDR1 and CDR2: SGHTA, FQGNSA. This CDR3 comprises 14 residues.

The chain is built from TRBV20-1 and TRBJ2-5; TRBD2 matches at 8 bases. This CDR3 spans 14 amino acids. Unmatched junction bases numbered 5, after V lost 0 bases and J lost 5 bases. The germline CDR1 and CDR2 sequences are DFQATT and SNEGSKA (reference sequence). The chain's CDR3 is CSARDGAGAETQYF. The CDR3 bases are TGCAGTGCTAGAGATGGAGCGGGGGCGGAGACCCAGTACTTC.

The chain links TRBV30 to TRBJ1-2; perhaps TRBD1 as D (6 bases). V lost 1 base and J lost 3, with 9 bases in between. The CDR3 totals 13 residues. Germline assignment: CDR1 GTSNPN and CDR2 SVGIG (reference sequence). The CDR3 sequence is CAWSEQGHYGYTF. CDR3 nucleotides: TGTGCCTGGAGTGAACAGGGACACTATGGCTACACCTTC. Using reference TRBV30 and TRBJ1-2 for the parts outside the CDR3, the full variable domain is SQTIHQWPATLVQPVGSPLSLECTVEGTSNPNLYWYRQAAGRGLQLLFYSVGIGQISSEVPQNLSASRPQDRQFILSSKKLLLSDSGFYLCAWSEQGHYGYTFGSGTRLTVV.

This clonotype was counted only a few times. This chain's CDR3 is CASSPMYNEQFF. The CDR3 bases are TGTGCCAGCAGCCCAATGTACAATGAGCAGTTCTTC. The chain is built from TRBV6-2 or TRBV6-3 and TRBJ2-1, with no clear D. The CDR3 spans 12 residues. Germline CDR1 MNHEY, CDR2 SVGEGT. V lost 6 bases and J lost 4, with 7 bases in between.

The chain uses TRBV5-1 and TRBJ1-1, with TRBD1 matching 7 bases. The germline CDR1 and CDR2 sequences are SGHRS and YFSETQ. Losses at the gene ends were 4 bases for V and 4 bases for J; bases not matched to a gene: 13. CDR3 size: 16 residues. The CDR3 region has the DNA TGCGCCAGCAGCCCTCGGACAGGTGGCGCGAGCACTGAAGCTTTCTTT. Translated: CASSPRTGGASTEAFF.

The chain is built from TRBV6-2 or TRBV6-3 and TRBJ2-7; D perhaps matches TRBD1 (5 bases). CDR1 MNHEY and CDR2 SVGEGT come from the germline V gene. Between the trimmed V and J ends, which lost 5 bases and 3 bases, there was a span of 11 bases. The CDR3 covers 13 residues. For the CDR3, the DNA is TGTGCCAGCAGTCTACAGGTCCGCTACGAGCAGTACTTC. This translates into CASSLQVRYEQYF.

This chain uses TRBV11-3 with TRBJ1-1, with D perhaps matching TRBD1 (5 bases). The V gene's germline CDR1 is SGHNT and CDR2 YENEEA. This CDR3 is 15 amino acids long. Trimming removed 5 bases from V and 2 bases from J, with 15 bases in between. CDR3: CASSLKPGLNTEAFF. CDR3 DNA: TGTGCCAGCAGCCTGAAACCGGGACTAAACACTGAAGCTTTCTTT.

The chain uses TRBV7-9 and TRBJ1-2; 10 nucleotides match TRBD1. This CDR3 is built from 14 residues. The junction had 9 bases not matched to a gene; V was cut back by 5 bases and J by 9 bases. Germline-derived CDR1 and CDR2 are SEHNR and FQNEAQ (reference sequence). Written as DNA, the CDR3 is TGTGCCAGCAGCGACCGGGACAGGGGTCTTCGCTACACCTTC. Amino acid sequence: CASSDRDRGLRYTF.

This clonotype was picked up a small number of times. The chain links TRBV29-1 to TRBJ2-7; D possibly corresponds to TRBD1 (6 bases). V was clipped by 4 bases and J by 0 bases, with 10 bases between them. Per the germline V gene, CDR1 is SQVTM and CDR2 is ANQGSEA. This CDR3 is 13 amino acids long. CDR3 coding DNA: TGCAGCGTTGTTAGGGGGAGCTCCTACGAGCAGTACTTC. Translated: CSVVRGSSYEQYF.

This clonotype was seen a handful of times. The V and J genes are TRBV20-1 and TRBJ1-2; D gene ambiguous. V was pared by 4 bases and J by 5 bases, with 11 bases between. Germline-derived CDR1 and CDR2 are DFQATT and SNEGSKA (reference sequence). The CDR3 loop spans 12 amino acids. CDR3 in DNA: TGCAGTGCTATGGCATTGAAATATGGCTACACCTTC. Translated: CSAMALKYGYTF.

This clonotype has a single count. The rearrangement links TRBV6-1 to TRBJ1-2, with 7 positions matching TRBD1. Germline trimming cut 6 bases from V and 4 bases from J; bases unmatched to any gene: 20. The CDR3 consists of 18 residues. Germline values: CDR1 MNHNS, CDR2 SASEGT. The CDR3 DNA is TGTGCCAGCAGCAATAATAACAACAGGGGAAAAAAGGCCTATGGCTACACCTTC. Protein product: CASSNNNNRGKKAYGYTF.

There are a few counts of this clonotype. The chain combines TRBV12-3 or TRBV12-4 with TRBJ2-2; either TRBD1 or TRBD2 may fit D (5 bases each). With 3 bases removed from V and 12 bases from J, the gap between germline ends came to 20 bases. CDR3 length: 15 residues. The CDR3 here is CASSLGPGTPGQLFF. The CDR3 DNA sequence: TGTGCCAGCAGTTTGGGTCCGGGCACCCCGGGGCAGCTGTTTTTT.

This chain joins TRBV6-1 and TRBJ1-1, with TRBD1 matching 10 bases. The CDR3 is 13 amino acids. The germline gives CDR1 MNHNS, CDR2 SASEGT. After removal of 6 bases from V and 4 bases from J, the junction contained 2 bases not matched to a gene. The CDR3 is CASRDRGATEAFF. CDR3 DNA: TGTGCCAGCAGGGACAGGGGGGCCACTGAAGCTTTCTTT.

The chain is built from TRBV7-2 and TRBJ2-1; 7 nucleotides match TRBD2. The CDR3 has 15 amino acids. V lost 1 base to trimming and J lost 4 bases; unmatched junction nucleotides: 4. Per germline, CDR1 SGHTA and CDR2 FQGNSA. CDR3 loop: CASSLEAGLYNEQFF. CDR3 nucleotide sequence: TGTGCCAGCAGCTTAGAAGCGGGACTATACAATGAGCAGTTCTTC.

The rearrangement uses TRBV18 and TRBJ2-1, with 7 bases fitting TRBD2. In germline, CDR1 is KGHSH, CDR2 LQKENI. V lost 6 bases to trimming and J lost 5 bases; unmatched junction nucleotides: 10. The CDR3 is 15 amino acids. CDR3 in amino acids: CASSPWGGFDNEQFF. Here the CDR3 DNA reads TGTGCCAGCTCGCCTTGGGGAGGGTTCGACAATGAGCAGTTCTTC.

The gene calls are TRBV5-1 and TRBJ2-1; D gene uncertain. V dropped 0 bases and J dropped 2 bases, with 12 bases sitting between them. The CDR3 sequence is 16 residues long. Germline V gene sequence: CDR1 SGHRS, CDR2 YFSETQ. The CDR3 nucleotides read TGCGCCAGCAGCTTGGACAATGCACGGGCCTACAATGAGCAGTTCTTC. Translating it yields CASSLDNARAYNEQFF.

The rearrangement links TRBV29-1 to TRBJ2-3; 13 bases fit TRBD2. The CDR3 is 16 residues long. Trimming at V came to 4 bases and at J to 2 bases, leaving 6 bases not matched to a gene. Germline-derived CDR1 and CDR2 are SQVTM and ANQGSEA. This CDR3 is CSVAFGTSGDTDTQYF. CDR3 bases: TGCAGCGTTGCCTTTGGGACTAGCGGGGACACAGATACGCAGTATTTT.